The 21 T cell receptor beta chains presented below share a single source sample, sequenced in a study of siplizumab effects on memory and regulatory T cells. Clones were read by immunoSEQ multiplex PCR, and TCRdb kept only the in-frame ones, dropping some. The data show about 110,000 clones, around 92% seen once. The source material was Tregs sorted from blood. These receptor sequences come from a human donor in good health.

The chain has TRBV5-4 and TRBJ1-2, with D perhaps TRBD1 (5 bases). V lost 0 bases, J lost 4 bases, and 19 bases lay in between. This CDR3 is 17 amino acids long. Germline V gene sequence: CDR1 SGHNT, CDR2 YYREEE (reference sequence). The DNA of the CDR3 is TGTGCCAGCAGCTTGGAGGATGTGGGACGGAGGGGCTATGGCTACACCTTC. Protein: CASSLEDVGRRGYGYTF.

The rearrangement links TRBV6-5 to TRBJ2-2; the D gene is possibly TRBD1 (6 bases). V gave up 6 bases and J gave up 7 bases, with 12 bases separating them. CDR1 is MNHEY and CDR2 is SVGAGI in the germline V gene. CDR3 length: 13 residues. In nucleotides, the CDR3 is TGTGCCAGCAGACAACAGGGACGCGGGGAGCTGTTTTTT. Residues: CASRQQGRGELFF.

The chain recombines TRBV19 with TRBJ2-7; the D is unclear. This CDR3 spans 13 amino acids. CDR1 LNHDA and CDR2 SQIVND come from the germline V gene (reference sequence). V was trimmed by 8 bases and J by 5 bases, leaving 16 bases between them. CDR3 amino acids: CASSSRFLDEQYF. CDR3 bases: TGTGCCAGTTCTTCGAGGTTCCTGGACGAGCAGTACTTC.

The V call is TRBV4-1, the J call TRBJ1-2; D is perhaps TRBD1 (5 bases). Germline V gene lookup returns CDR1 MGHRA and CDR2 YSYEKL. There are 14 residues in the CDR3. V lost 5 bases and J lost 2, with 12 bases in between. The CDR3 protein is CASSGAGVNYGYTF. In DNA form, the CDR3 reads TGCGCCAGCAGCGGGGCAGGCGTCAACTATGGCTACACCTTC.

The J gene is TRBJ2-3, the V gene TRBV10-1, with 11 bases that match TRBD2. V shed 6 bases, J shed 6 bases, and the junction held 11 bases outside the gene matches. Germline assignment: CDR1 WNHNN and CDR2 SYGVQD (reference sequence). The CDR3 has 16 amino acids. The CDR3 loop reads CASSTGTSGAGDTQYF. CDR3 DNA sequence: TGCGCCAGCAGCACCGGGACTAGCGGAGCGGGGGATACGCAGTATTTT.

Here the CDR3 reads CASSWSPQGRNSPLHF. The CDR3 DNA follows: TGTGCCAGCAGCTGGTCCCCACAGGGGAGGAATTCACCCCTCCACTTT. The chain uses TRBV5-5 and TRBJ1-6; TRBD1 aligns across 7 bases. The junction had 10 bases not matched to a gene; V was cut back by 3 bases and J by 7 bases. The germline V gene encodes CDR1 SGHKS and CDR2 YYEKEE (reference sequence). CDR3 length equals 16 residues.

The chain carries TRBV5-1 and TRBJ1-1, with D uncertain. Germline V gene data show CDR1 as SGHRS and CDR2 as YFSETQ. The CDR3 runs to 13 residues. Trimming stripped 4 bases from V and 1 base from J, with 8 bases between. The DNA for the CDR3 is TGCGCCAGCAGCGCGGCAGCGAACACTGAAGCTTTCTTT. It codes for CASSAAANTEAFF.

The chain employs TRBV12-5 and TRBJ2-1; 8 bases are shared with TRBD1. CDR1 is LGHNT, CDR2 FRNRAP, per germline. There are 11 residues in the CDR3. V gave up 2 bases and J gave up 14 bases; unmatched junction bases: 2. The CDR3 DNA reads as TGTGCTAGTGGTTTGTGGACAGGGAAGTTCTTC. Residues: CASGLWTGKFF.

V and J are TRBV6-1 and TRBJ1-2; possible D gene TRBD1, 5 bases. The CDR3 sequence is 13 residues long. Germline CDR1 and CDR2: MNHNS and SASEGT. V was cut by 4 bases and J by 0 bases, with 6 bases left in between. DNA of the CDR3: TGTGCCAGCAGTGTACAGGCTAACTATGGCTACACCTTC. Its protein is CASSVQANYGYTF.

V is TRBV7-9 and J is TRBJ2-7; 9 nucleotides match TRBD1. Per germline, CDR1 SEHNR and CDR2 FQNEAQ (reference sequence). Unmatched junction bases numbered 9, after V lost 9 bases and J lost 3 bases. The CDR3 loop spans 14 amino acids. Here the CDR3 reads CASGTGTGYYEQYF. The CDR3 DNA sequence: TGTGCCAGTGGGACCGGGACAGGGTACTACGAGCAGTACTTC.

The chain is built from TRBV30 and TRBJ2-3, with D perhaps TRBD2 (6 bases). The length of the CDR3 is 14 residues. V was cut by 0 bases and J by 4 bases, with 11 bases left in between. The germline V gene encodes CDR1 GTSNPN and CDR2 SVGIG (reference sequence). The CDR3 nucleotides are TGTGCCTGGAGTGTCTCAGCGGGCTCAGATACGCAGTATTTT. It yields the protein CAWSVSAGSDTQYF. Drawing the rest from reference TRBV30 and TRBJ2-3, the complete variable domain is SQTIHQWPATLVQPVGSPLSLECTVEGTSNPNLYWYRQAAGRGLQLLFYSVGIGQISSEVPQNLSASRPQDRQFILSSKKLLLSDSGFYLCAWSVSAGSDTQYFGPGTRLTVL.

V and J are TRBV5-6 and TRBJ1-5, with 7 positions matching TRBD1. V lost 5 bases to trimming and J lost 5 bases; unmatched junction nucleotides: 7. The CDR3 sequence is 14 residues long. CDR1 and CDR2 (germline): SGHDT, YYEEEE. The CDR3 DNA reads as TGTGCCAGCAGACGGGGACAGTACGATCAGCCCCAGCATTTT. It specifies CASRRGQYDQPQHF.

This chain joins TRBV29-1 and TRBJ2-3; D gene ambiguous. The CDR3 spans 15 residues. CDR1 and CDR2 (germline): SQVTM, ANQGSEA. Trimming cost V 3 bases and J 0 bases, with 13 bases left between them. The CDR3 here is CSVDGGRSSTDTQYF. The CDR3 bases are TGCAGCGTTGACGGTGGCAGGAGTAGCACAGATACGCAGTATTTT.

V and J are TRBV4-2 and TRBJ1-2; the D gene is possibly TRBD1 (6 bases). The CDR3 is 16 residues long. V lost 0 bases and J lost 2, with 13 bases in between. CDR1 and CDR2 from the germline V gene are LGHNA and YNFKEQ. CDR3 coding DNA: TGTGCCAGCAGCCAAGATGACGCAGGGGCGAACTATGGCTACACCTTC. It specifies CASSQDDAGANYGYTF.

With regard to this clone: An end of the junction does not agree with germline; a read error may underlie this. The J gene is TRBJ2-5, the V gene TRBV6-1; perhaps D is TRBD1 or TRBD2 (5 bases each). The germline gives CDR1 MNHNS, CDR2 SASEGT. CDR3 size: 12 residues. CDR3 nucleotide sequence: TGTGCCAGCAGTGAAATTCCGGGACGCTTCAACTTC. Amino acid sequence: CASSEIPGRFNF.

The chain couples TRBV20-1 to TRBJ1-2, with no clear D. Trimming cost V 6 bases and J 7 bases, with 12 bases left between them. The CDR3 consists of 11 residues. Germline-derived CDR1 and CDR2 are DFQATT and SNEGSKA (reference sequence). Here the CDR3 reads CSAARGSGYTF. CDR3 bases: TGCAGTGCCGCCCGGGGAAGTGGCTACACCTTC.

V gene TRBV6-5 combines with J gene TRBJ1-2; D call uncertain. Germline loops: CDR1 MNHEY, CDR2 SVGAGI. The CDR3 sequence is 13 residues long. V lost 6 bases and J lost 0, with 8 bases in between. This chain's CDR3 is CASSHGSNYGYTF. CDR3 bases: TGTGCCAGCAGCCATGGATCTAACTATGGCTACACCTTC.

This clone showed up just once. V is TRBV27 and J is TRBJ2-1, with D tentatively TRBD2 (6 bases). Germline CDR1 is MNHEY and CDR2 is SMNVEV (reference sequence). CDR3 length: 17 amino acids. V was trimmed by 3 bases and J by 0 bases, leaving 15 bases between them. The DNA for the CDR3 is TGTGCCAGCAGTTTGAGTTGGCGGGGTGACTCCTACAATGAGCAGTTCTTC. Translation gives CASSLSWRGDSYNEQFF.

The V call is TRBV6-1, the J call TRBJ2-5; the D gene is possibly TRBD2 (6 bases). The CDR3 covers 15 residues. Trimming shortened V by 1 base and J by 2 bases, and 11 bases separated the two germline ends. Germline CDR1 reads MNHNS; CDR2 reads SASEGT. The CDR3 reads CASSEGAGSQETQYF. The CDR3 DNA is TGTGCCAGCAGTGAAGGGGCGGGGAGTCAAGAGACCCAGTACTTC.

To note about this clone: The same CDR3 is also encoded by other DNA sequences in this sample. The chain carries TRBV27 and TRBJ2-7; the D gene could be TRBD1 or TRBD2 (5 bases each). This CDR3 is 14 amino acids long. The V end was cut by 2 bases, the J end by 3 bases, with 11 bases between. The V gene's germline CDR1 is MNHEY and CDR2 SMNVEV (reference sequence). The CDR3 region is CASSLGDPLYEQYF. In nucleotides, the CDR3 is TGTGCCAGCAGTTTAGGGGACCCCCTCTACGAGCAGTACTTC.

The chain uses TRBV28 and TRBJ2-3; 9 bases are a match to TRBD1. V trimming: 4 bases; J trimming: 5 bases; junction bases outside the gene matches: 7. The CDR3 runs to 15 residues. The germline CDR1 and CDR2 sequences are MDHEN and SYDVKM. CDR3 sequence reads: CASSSSGTGKDTQYF. The CDR3 nucleotides are TGTGCCAGCAGTTCGTCCGGGACAGGGAAAGATACGCAGTATTTT.